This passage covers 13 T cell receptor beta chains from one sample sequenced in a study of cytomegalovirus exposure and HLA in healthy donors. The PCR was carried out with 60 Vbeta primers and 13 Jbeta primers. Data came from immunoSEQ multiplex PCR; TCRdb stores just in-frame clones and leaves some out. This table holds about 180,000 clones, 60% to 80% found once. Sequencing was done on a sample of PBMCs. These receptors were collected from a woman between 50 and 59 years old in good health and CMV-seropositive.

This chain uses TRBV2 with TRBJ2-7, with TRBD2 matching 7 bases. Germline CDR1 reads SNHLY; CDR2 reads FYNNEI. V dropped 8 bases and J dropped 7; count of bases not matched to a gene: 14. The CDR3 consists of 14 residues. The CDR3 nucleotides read TGTGCCAGCGGCCCGGGAGGCAGGCTCCAAGAGCAGTACTTC. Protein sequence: CASGPGGRLQEQYF.

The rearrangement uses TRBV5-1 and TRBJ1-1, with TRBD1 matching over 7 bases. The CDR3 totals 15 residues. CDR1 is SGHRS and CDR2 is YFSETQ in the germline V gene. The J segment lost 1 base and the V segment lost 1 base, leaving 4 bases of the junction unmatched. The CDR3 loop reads CASSLTGTANTEAFF. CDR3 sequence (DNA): TGCGCCAGCAGCTTGACTGGGACAGCGAACACTGAAGCTTTCTTT.

The CDR3 sequence: CASSYLGSANTGELFF. The CDR3 DNA reads as TGTGCCAGCAGTTATCTTGGCAGCGCGAACACCGGGGAGCTGTTTTTT. The rearrangement joins TRBV6-5 to TRBJ2-2; D is uncertain. The germline CDR1 and CDR2 sequences are MNHEY and SVGAGI. This CDR3 spans 16 amino acids. The V and J ends lost 3 bases and 0 bases respectively, with 11 bases between them.

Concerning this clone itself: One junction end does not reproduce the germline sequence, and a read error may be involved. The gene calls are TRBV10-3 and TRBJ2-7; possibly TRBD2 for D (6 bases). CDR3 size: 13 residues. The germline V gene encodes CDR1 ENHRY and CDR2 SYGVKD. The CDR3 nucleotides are TGTGCCATCAGCGGAGGGAATGGTGGTCGTGGTGTTTTC. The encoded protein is CAISGGNGGRGVF.

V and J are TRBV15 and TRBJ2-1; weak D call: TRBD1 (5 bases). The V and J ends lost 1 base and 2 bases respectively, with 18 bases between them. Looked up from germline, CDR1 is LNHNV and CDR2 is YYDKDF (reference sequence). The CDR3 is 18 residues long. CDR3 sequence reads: CATSRAKAGRGTYNEQFF. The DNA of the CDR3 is TGTGCCACCAGCAGAGCTAAAGCTGGAAGGGGAACCTACAATGAGCAGTTCTTC. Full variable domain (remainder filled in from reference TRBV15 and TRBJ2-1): DAMVIQNPRYQVTQFGKPVTLSCSQTLNHNVMYWYQQKSSQAPKLLFHYYDKDFNNEADTPDNFQSRRPNTSFCFLDIRSPGLGDTAMYLCATSRAKAGRGTYNEQFFGPGTRLTVL.

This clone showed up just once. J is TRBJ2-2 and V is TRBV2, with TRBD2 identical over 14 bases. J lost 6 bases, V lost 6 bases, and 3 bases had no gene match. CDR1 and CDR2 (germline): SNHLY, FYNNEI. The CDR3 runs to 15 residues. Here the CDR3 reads CASRRTSGGPGELFF. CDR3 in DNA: TGTGCCAGCAGACGGACTAGCGGGGGGCCCGGGGAGCTGTTTTTT.

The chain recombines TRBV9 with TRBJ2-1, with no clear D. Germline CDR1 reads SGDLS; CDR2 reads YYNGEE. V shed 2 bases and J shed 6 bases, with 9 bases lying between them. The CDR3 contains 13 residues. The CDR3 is CASSVPSSNEQFF. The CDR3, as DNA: TGTGCCAGCAGCGTCCCGAGTTCCAATGAGCAGTTCTTC.

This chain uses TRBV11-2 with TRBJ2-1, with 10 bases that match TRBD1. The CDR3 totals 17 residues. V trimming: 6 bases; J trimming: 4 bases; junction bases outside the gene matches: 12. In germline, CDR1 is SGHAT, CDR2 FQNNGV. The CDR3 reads CASRPGTGARIYNEQFF. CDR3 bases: TGTGCCAGCAGGCCCGGGACAGGGGCGAGGATTTACAATGAGCAGTTCTTC.

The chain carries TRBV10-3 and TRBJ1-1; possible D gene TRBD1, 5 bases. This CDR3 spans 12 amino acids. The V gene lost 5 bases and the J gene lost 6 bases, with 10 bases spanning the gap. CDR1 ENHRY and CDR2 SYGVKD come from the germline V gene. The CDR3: CAISSGYPEAFF. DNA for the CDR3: TGTGCCATCAGTTCAGGGTATCCTGAAGCTTTCTTT.

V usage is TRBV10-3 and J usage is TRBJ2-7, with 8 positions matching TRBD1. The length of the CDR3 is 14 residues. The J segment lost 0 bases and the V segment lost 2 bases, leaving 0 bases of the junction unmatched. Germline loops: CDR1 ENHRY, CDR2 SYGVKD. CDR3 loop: CAISEQGASYEQYF. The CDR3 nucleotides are TGTGCCATCAGTGAGCAGGGGGCCTCCTACGAGCAGTACTTC.

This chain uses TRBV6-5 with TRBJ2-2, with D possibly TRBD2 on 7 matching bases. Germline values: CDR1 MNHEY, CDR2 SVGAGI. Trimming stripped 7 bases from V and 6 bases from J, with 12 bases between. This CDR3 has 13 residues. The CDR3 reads CASKRGRAGELFF. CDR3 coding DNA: TGTGCCAGCAAGAGGGGGAGGGCCGGGGAGCTGTTTTTT.

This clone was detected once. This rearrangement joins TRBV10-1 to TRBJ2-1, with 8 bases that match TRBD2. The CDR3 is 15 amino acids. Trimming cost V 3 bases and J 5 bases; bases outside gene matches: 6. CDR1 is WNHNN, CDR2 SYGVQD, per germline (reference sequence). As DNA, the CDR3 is TGCGCCAGCAGTGAATCGGGGGGGCCCAACAATGAGCAGTTCTTC. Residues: CASSESGGPNNEQFF.

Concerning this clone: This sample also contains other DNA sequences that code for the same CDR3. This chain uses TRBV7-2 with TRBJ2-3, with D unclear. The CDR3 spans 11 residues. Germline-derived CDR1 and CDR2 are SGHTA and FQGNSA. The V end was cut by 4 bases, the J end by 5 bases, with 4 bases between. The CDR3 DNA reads TGTGCCAGCAGCTCCTTAGATACGCAGTATTTT. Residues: CASSSLDTQYF.